Following are 16 T cell receptor beta chains from one sample sequenced in a study of cytomegalovirus exposure and HLA in healthy donors. Primers included in the PCR were 60 Vbeta and 13 Jbeta primers. Libraries were prepared by immunoSEQ multiplex PCR; TCRdb keeps only in-frame clonotypes and omits some of them. The sample yields some 120,000 clones, roughly 73% seen once. The source material was PBMCs. Receptor source: a man in his sixties in good health and CMV-seropositive.

This rearrangement joins TRBV7-3 to TRBJ2-3, with 10 bases aligning to TRBD1. Germline assignment: CDR1 SGHTA and CDR2 FQGTGA. This CDR3 contains 16 residues. V lost 2 bases, J lost 3 bases, and 5 bases stayed unmatched. CDR3 region: CASSLLGQGSTDTQYF. CDR3 in DNA: TGTGCCAGCAGCTTACTGGGACAGGGGTCGACAGATACGCAGTATTTT.

CDR3 in amino acids: CASTWRGQVGANVLTF. The CDR3, as DNA: TGTGCCAGCACCTGGCGGGGGCAGGTTGGGGCCAACGTCCTGACTTTC. The V and J genes are TRBV28 and TRBJ2-6; possible D gene TRBD2, 7 bases. CDR1 is MDHEN and CDR2 is SYDVKM in the germline V gene. The CDR3 has 16 amino acids. Trimming stripped 7 bases from V and 3 bases from J, with 16 bases between. Complete variable domain (other parts from reference TRBV28 and TRBJ2-6): DVKVTQSSRYLVKRTGEKVFLECVQDMDHENMFWYRQDPGLGLRLIYFSYDVKMKEKGDIPEGYSVSREKKERFSLILESASTNQTSMYLCASTWRGQVGANVLTFGAGSRLTVL.

The CDR3 loop reads CALLQGANAGYTF. DNA of the CDR3: TGTGCCTTGCTACAGGGGGCGAACGCTGGCTACACCTTC. This chain joins TRBV30 and TRBJ1-2, with TRBD1 matching over 9 bases. Trimming took 7 bases from V and 7 from J; bases not matched to a gene: 10. Germline V gene data show CDR1 as GTSNPN and CDR2 as SVGIG (reference sequence). CDR3 length: 13 residues.

The V gene is TRBV18, the J gene TRBJ1-3, with 7 bases aligning to TRBD1. Germline V gene lookup returns CDR1 KGHSH and CDR2 LQKENI. With V trimmed by 4 bases and J by 1 base, 10 bases remained unmatched. This CDR3 contains 17 residues. CDR3 loop: CASSRTWTGESGNTIYF. CDR3 bases: TGTGCCAGCTCACGAACCTGGACAGGAGAATCTGGAAACACCATATATTTT.

This chain uses TRBV2 with TRBJ2-2, with TRBD2 matching over 9 bases. The V and J ends lost 5 bases and 5 bases, in that order; junction bases with no gene match: 18. The CDR3 sequence is 19 residues long. CDR1 is SNHLY and CDR2 is FYNNEI in the germline V gene. The CDR3 is CASSRGASGALQGTGELFF. The CDR3 DNA reads as TGTGCCAGCAGTAGAGGGGCTAGCGGGGCCCTACAGGGAACCGGGGAGCTGTTTTTT.

As for this clone: One end of the junction varies from germline; a read error may be responsible. The J gene is TRBJ1-1, the V gene TRBV5-8; 7 positions match TRBD1. CDR3 size: 14 residues. The germline V gene has CDR1 SGHTS and CDR2 YDEGEE. CDR3 loop: CASSSGQLNTEASF. CDR3 coding DNA: TGTGCCAGCAGCTCGGGACAGTTGAACACTGAAGCTTCCTTT.

This rearrangement joins TRBV21-1 to TRBJ2-7; the table gives TRBD2 as D, unverified against the DNA. TRBV21-1 corresponds to a pseudogene. This CDR3 is 15 amino acids long. CDR3 in DNA: TGTGCCAGCAGCAAAGTACCGGGGTCGAACTACGAGCAGTACTTC. Protein: CASSKVPGSNYEQYF.

The rearrangement joins TRBV30 to TRBJ2-1; weak D call: TRBD2 (5 bases). The CDR3 runs 12 residues. From germline, CDR1 is GTSNPN and CDR2 SVGIG (reference sequence). V lost 3 bases to trimming and J lost 7 bases, with 10 bases between them. The CDR3 region is CAWSRPGNEQFF. The CDR3 DNA reads TGTGCCTGGAGCAGGCCGGGGAATGAGCAGTTCTTC.

The chain carries TRBV28 and TRBJ1-2, with D maybe TRBD1 (5 bases). The CDR3 spans 14 residues. Germline V lookup: CDR1 MDHEN, CDR2 SYDVKM. Trimming took 5 bases from V and 1 from J, leaving 11 bases between them. As DNA, the CDR3 is TGTGCCAGCAGTACGACAGTGATTAACTATGGCTACACCTTC. Translation gives CASSTTVINYGYTF.

The chain recombines TRBV2 with TRBJ1-3; 8 nucleotides align to TRBD1. This CDR3 has 15 residues. V lost 6 bases to trimming and J lost 2 bases; unmatched junction nucleotides: 6. Looked up from germline, CDR1 is SNHLY and CDR2 is FYNNEI. The CDR3 reads CASREDRVPGNTIYF. The CDR3, as DNA: TGTGCCAGCAGGGAGGACAGGGTGCCTGGAAACACCATATATTTT.

Within the sample, this clone is medium-sized. Other nucleotide sequences in the sample specify the same CDR3. This rearrangement joins TRBV4-1 to TRBJ2-7, with 9 bases matching TRBD1. The junction had 11 bases not matched to a gene; V was cut back by 7 bases and J by 7 bases. Germline V gene lookup returns CDR1 MGHRA and CDR2 YSYEKL. This CDR3 has 14 amino acids. CDR3 bases: TGCGCCAGCACCACGGAGACAGGGGGTCCGGAGCAGTACTTC. Encoded protein: CASTTETGGPEQYF.

V is TRBV2 and J is TRBJ1-4; maybe TRBD1 (5 bases). V gave up 7 bases and J gave up 0 bases, with 9 bases separating them. This CDR3 has 14 amino acids. Germline lookup yields CDR1 SNHLY and CDR2 FYNNEI. CDR3 sequence (DNA): TGTGCCAGCATGAGACAGACAACTAATGAAAAACTGTTTTTT. This encodes CASMRQTTNEKLFF.

This chain connects TRBV2 to TRBJ1-5, with D uncertain. The germline gives CDR1 SNHLY, CDR2 FYNNEI. With 8 bases removed from V and 4 bases from J, the gap between germline ends came to 12 bases. The CDR3 length is 13 residues. DNA of the CDR3: TGTGCCAGCTCAGCTGGGCTGAATCAGCCCCAGCATTTT. It translates to CASSAGLNQPQHF.

This clone was detected once. The rearrangement links TRBV5-1 to TRBJ2-7; the D gene is possibly TRBD2 (6 bases). Germline V CDR1 and CDR2: SGHRS, YFSETQ. This CDR3 is built from 13 residues. V was shortened by 7 bases and J by 4 bases, with 15 bases between the two germline ends. CDR3 amino acids: CASRRVVGYEQYF. CDR3 in DNA: TGCGCCAGCCGGAGGGTCGTTGGTTACGAGCAGTACTTC.

V is TRBV13 and J is TRBJ1-3, with a weak D call TRBD1 (5 bases). Trimming stripped 4 bases from V and 0 bases from J, with 10 bases between. CDR3 length: 15 residues. CDR1 and CDR2 (germline): PRHDT, FYEKMQ (reference sequence). The DNA of the CDR3 is TGTGCCAGCAGCTCGACAGTTAACTCTGGAAACACCATATATTTT. As protein: CASSSTVNSGNTIYF.

For this clone: Relative to the germline gene, one junction end is altered; a read error may explain this. The chain carries TRBV5-1 and TRBJ1-5; possibly TRBD1 for D (6 bases). This CDR3 has 17 amino acids. Germline values: CDR1 SGHRS, CDR2 YFSETQ. DNA for the CDR3: TGCGCCAGCAGTTTGGGGGGCAATGGAATGGCGGATCAGCCCCAGCATTTT. Its translation is CASSLGGNGMADQPQHF.